One T cell receptor beta chain is described in this entry. The table came from immunoSEQ multiplex PCR; TCRdb's copy has only in-frame clones and leaves some out. The repertoire holds fewer than 1.6 million clones, with about 98.5% as singletons. The data were obtained in a study of shared clonotypes between healthy human individuals. The junction had 9 bases not matched to a gene; V was cut back by 8 bases and J by 10 bases. CDR3 length: 13 residues. Germline assignment: CDR1 MNHEY and CDR2 SMNVEV (reference sequence). This rearrangement joins TRBV27 to TRBJ1-4, with TRBD1 identical over 8 bases. The clonotype originates from a man aged 25-45 years in good health. The specimen sequenced was naive CD4+ T cells sorted from blood. Stated subset: CD45RA+ positively selected. DNA of the CDR3: TGTGCCAGCGGGACAGGTTTGGACGGAAAACTGTTTTTT. It codes for CASGTGLDGKLFF.